The 26 T cell receptor beta chains in this list originate from one sample, sequenced in a study of blood T cell repertoires in COVID-19. Sequencing used immunoSEQ multiplex PCR; TCRdb keeps in-frame clones, though not all of them. The sample holds approximately 280,000 clones; around 90% are singletons and the top ten take roughly 1.6%. The sequencing input was PBMCs or T cells enriched from blood (not recorded which). The source of these receptors is a woman between 18 and 30 years old with acute COVID-19.

The rearrangement links TRBV7-9 to TRBJ1-3; TRBD1 might be the D (5 bases). The length of the CDR3 is 15 residues. Germline V lookup: CDR1 SEHNR, CDR2 FQNEAQ (reference sequence). Trimming removed 1 base from V and 0 bases from J, with 7 bases in between. The CDR3 nucleotides read TGTGCCAGCAGCTTAGGTCAGGGCTCTGGAAACACCATATATTTT. Residues: CASSLGQGSGNTIYF.

This clone was seen a few times. The J gene is TRBJ1-6, the V gene TRBV25-1; 7 bases agree with TRBD1. In germline, CDR1 is MGHDK, CDR2 SYGVNS. The trim removed 6 bases at V and 5 bases at J, leaving 4 bases unmatched. This CDR3 spans 14 amino acids. The CDR3 is CASSQTGNNSPLHF. In DNA, the CDR3 is TGTGCCAGCAGCCAGACAGGGAATAATTCACCCCTCCACTTT.

The chain employs TRBV7-9 and TRBJ2-7; D gene unclear. V was clipped by 1 base and J by 5 bases, with 18 bases between them. In germline, CDR1 is SEHNR, CDR2 FQNEAQ (reference sequence). The CDR3 is 16 amino acids. The CDR3 DNA follows: TGTGCCAGCAGCTTAGTTGTTAGCACCCTAAGGCACGAGCAGTACTTC. Translation gives CASSLVVSTLRHEQYF.

The CDR3, as DNA: TGTGCCAGCAGCCGGACGGCTCCGGGGCAGCCCCAGCATTTT. Translating it yields CASSRTAPGQPQHF. V and J are TRBV7-2 and TRBJ1-5; no clear D gene. The length of the CDR3 is 14 residues. Looked up from germline, CDR1 is SGHTA and CDR2 is FQGNSA. V dropped 5 bases and J dropped 7 bases, with 15 bases sitting between them.

Only a few counts were recorded for this clone. V and J are TRBV5-4 and TRBJ1-2; D not resolved. Trimming took off 2 bases at V and 7 bases at J, with 6 bases between the two ends. The germline CDR1 and CDR2 sequences are SGHNT and YYREEE (reference sequence). The CDR3 totals 11 residues. The CDR3 nucleotides read TGTGCCAGCAGCTTCATCCCTGGCTACACCTTC. Amino acid sequence: CASSFIPGYTF.

This clone was recorded once. This chain links TRBV19 with TRBJ1-2; no firm D call. This CDR3 has 15 amino acids. V dropped 7 bases and J dropped 4 bases, with 19 bases sitting between them. CDR1 is LNHDA and CDR2 is SQIVND in the germline V gene (reference sequence). The CDR3 here is CASTLRVEQIYGYTF. DNA for the CDR3: TGTGCCAGTACGCTGAGAGTAGAGCAAATCTATGGCTACACCTTC. Full variable domain (rest looked up from reference TRBV19 and TRBJ1-2): DGGITQSPKYLFRKEGQNVTLSCEQNLNHDAMYWYRQDPGQGLRLIYYSQIVNDFQKGDIAEGYSVSREKKESFPLTVTSAQKNPTAFYLCASTLRVEQIYGYTFGSGTRLTVV.

J is TRBJ1-5 and V is TRBV19, with 8 bases matching TRBD1. Germline V gene sequence: CDR1 LNHDA, CDR2 SQIVND (reference sequence). J lost 4 bases, V lost 7 bases, and 9 bases had no gene match. CDR3 length equals 15 residues. CDR3 in amino acids: CASNQGAEWNQPQHF. In DNA form, the CDR3 reads TGTGCCAGTAATCAGGGGGCCGAGTGGAATCAGCCCCAGCATTTT.

The V call is TRBV27, the J call TRBJ2-2; D is unresolved. V was cut by 6 bases and J by 7 bases, with 12 bases left in between. Germline V gives CDR1 MNHEY, CDR2 SMNVEV (reference sequence). The CDR3 length is 13 residues. Here the CDR3 DNA reads TGTGCCAGCAGACTTGACACGTTCGGGGAGCTGTTTTTT. Translating gives CASRLDTFGELFF.

The gene calls are TRBV29-1 and TRBJ1-2, with D maybe TRBD1 (6 bases). V was pared by 3 bases and J by 7 bases, with 15 bases between. The germline CDR1 and CDR2 sequences are SQVTM and ANQGSEA. This CDR3 spans 13 amino acids. The CDR3 reads CSVDERGIRGYTF. The CDR3 coding sequence is TGCAGCGTTGATGAGAGGGGGATACGTGGCTACACCTTC.

V usage is TRBV7-2 and J usage is TRBJ2-1; TRBD1 matches at 7 bases. Per the germline V gene, CDR1 is SGHTA and CDR2 is FQGNSA. This CDR3 is built from 14 residues. V dropped 2 bases and J dropped 5; count of bases not matched to a gene: 3. The CDR3 nucleotides are TGTGCCAGCAGCTTACCGACAGGGAACAATGAGCAGTTCTTC. It specifies CASSLPTGNNEQFF. Full variable domain (outside the CDR3, taken from reference TRBV7-2 and TRBJ2-1): GAGVSQSPSNKVTEKGKDVELRCDPISGHTALYWYRQSLGQGLEFLIYFQGNSAPDKSGLPSDRFSAERTGGSVSTLTIQRTQQEDSAVYLCASSLPTGNNEQFFGPGTRLTVL.

V and J are TRBV9 and TRBJ2-1, with TRBD2 matching over 9 bases. V was clipped by 0 bases and J by 9 bases; unmatched bases: 7. This CDR3 has 15 residues. The germline CDR1 and CDR2 sequences are SGDLS and YYNGEE. CDR3 sequence (DNA): TGTGCCAGCAGCGTAGCTGTCCTAGCGGGACTTGAGCAGTTCTTC. It codes for CASSVAVLAGLEQFF.

V is TRBV25-1 and J is TRBJ1-1; 8 positions match TRBD1. CDR1 is MGHDK, CDR2 SYGVNS, per germline. The junction had 6 bases not matched to a gene; V was cut back by 3 bases and J by 12 bases. The CDR3 length is 12 residues. The CDR3 spells CASSDDDRGTFF. Written as DNA, the CDR3 is TGTGCCAGCAGTGACGATGACAGGGGAACTTTCTTT.

The chain combines TRBV3-1 (or the pseudogene TRBV3-2) with TRBJ2-7; TRBD1 is a possible D gene (6 bases). Germline V lookup: CDR1 LGHDT, CDR2 YNNKEL (reference sequence). V shed 4 bases and J shed 2 bases, with 12 bases lying between them. This CDR3 is 14 amino acids long. CDR3 sequence (DNA): TGTGCCAGCAGCCCCGGACAGATCGCCTACGAGCAGTACTTC. This translates into CASSPGQIAYEQYF.

The J gene is TRBJ2-5, the V gene TRBV7-9; tentatively, D is TRBD1 (6 bases). Between the trimmed V and J ends, which lost 5 bases and 9 bases, there was a span of 22 bases. The length of the CDR3 is 15 residues. Germline CDR1 and CDR2: SEHNR and FQNEAQ (reference sequence). The CDR3 protein is CASSLGTTGLRAQYF. CDR3 coding DNA: TGTGCCAGCAGCCTAGGGACAACTGGGCTTCGGGCCCAGTACTTC. Drawing the rest from reference TRBV7-9 and TRBJ2-5, the complete variable domain is DTGVSQNPRHKITKRGQNVTFRCDPISEHNRLYWYRQTLGQGPEFLTYFQNEAQLEKSRLLSDRFSAERPKGSFSTLEIQRTEQGDSAMYLCASSLGTTGLRAQYFGPGTRLLVL.

This sequence joins TRBV15 and TRBJ2-6; 7 nucleotides agree with TRBD2. J lost 4 bases, V lost 3 bases, and 6 bases had no gene match. Germline loops: CDR1 LNHNV, CDR2 YYDKDF (reference sequence). The CDR3 has 16 residues. The CDR3 spells CATSRPRGEGANVLTF. As DNA, the CDR3 is TGTGCCACCAGCAGGCCCCGGGGGGAGGGGGCCAACGTCCTGACTTTC.

CDR3 nucleotides: TGTGCCAGCAGCCAGGGGACGGCCCGAAATTCACCCCTCCACTTT. Translation: CASSQGTARNSPLHF. This chain joins TRBV5-8 and TRBJ1-6, with a tentative D call TRBD1 (6 bases). With 4 bases removed from V and 7 bases from J, the gap between germline ends came to 15 bases. CDR1 is SGHTS, CDR2 YDEGEE, per germline. The CDR3 runs 15 residues.

This clone showed up just a few times. This chain uses TRBV14 with TRBJ1-1; D gene ambiguous. Trimming removed 3 bases at V and 1 base at J, with 9 bases between. This CDR3 spans 14 amino acids. Germline V lookup: CDR1 SGHDN, CDR2 FVKESK. The CDR3 DNA follows: TGTGCCAGCAGCCATTTCTCAGGGAACACTGAAGCTTTCTTT. Translated, it gives CASSHFSGNTEAFF.

This chain joins TRBV9 and TRBJ2-1, with 7 bases identical to TRBD2. The V segment lost 0 bases and the J segment 7 bases; nucleotides outside the gene matches: 7. From germline, CDR1 is SGDLS and CDR2 YYNGEE. The CDR3 length is 15 residues. Here the CDR3 DNA reads TGTGCCAGCAGCGTAGTAAGCGGGACGTTAAATGAGCAGTTCTTC. Its protein product is CASSVVSGTLNEQFF.

The chain uses TRBV11-2 and TRBJ2-7; TRBD2 aligns across 8 bases. The junction had 7 bases not matched to a gene; V was cut back by 3 bases and J by 0 bases. This CDR3 comprises 16 residues. From germline, CDR1 is SGHAT and CDR2 FQNNGV. For the CDR3, the DNA is TGTGCCAGCAGCTTCGGGAGGGGGGGGACCTCCTACGAGCAGTACTTC. This sequence encodes CASSFGRGGTSYEQYF. Full variable domain (remainder filled in from reference TRBV11-2 and TRBJ2-7): EAGVAQSPRYKIIEKRQSVAFWCNPISGHATLYWYQQILGQGPKLLIQFQNNGVVDDSQLPKDRFSAERLKGVDSTLKIQPAKLEDSAVYLCASSFGRGGTSYEQYFGPGTRLTVT.

The V and J genes are TRBV3-1 (or the pseudogene TRBV3-2) and TRBJ2-1; TRBD2 aligns across 12 bases. The CDR3 contains 16 residues. J lost 8 bases, V lost 1 base, and 6 bases had no gene match. Germline CDR1 and CDR2: LGHDT and YNNKEL (reference sequence). The CDR3 DNA reads as TGTGCCAGCAGCCAAGTAAAGCTAGCGGGAGGGCATGAGCAGTTCTTC. It yields the protein CASSQVKLAGGHEQFF.

J is TRBJ2-3 and V is TRBV2; unclear D gene. This CDR3 is built from 12 residues. The germline gives CDR1 SNHLY, CDR2 FYNNEI. V was shortened by 6 bases and J by 5 bases, with 9 bases between the two germline ends. Written as DNA, the CDR3 is TGTGCCAGCAGCCGACTTCAAGATACGCAGTATTTT. This translates into CASSRLQDTQYF. Full variable domain (rest looked up from reference TRBV2 and TRBJ2-3): EPEVTQTPSHQVTQMGQEVILRCVPISNHLYFYWYRQILGQKVEFLVSFYNNEISEKSEIFDDQFSVERPDGSNFTLKIRSTKLEDSAMYFCASSRLQDTQYFGPGTRLTVL.

The V and J genes are TRBV5-1 and TRBJ2-3; a weak D match, TRBD2 (6 bases). Germline CDR1 reads SGHRS; CDR2 reads YFSETQ. Trimming stripped 4 bases from V and 2 bases from J, with 20 bases between. The CDR3 is made up of 17 amino acids. CDR3 coding DNA: TGCGCCAGCAGCCGATCCTCCCTTGGCGGGAACACAGATACGCAGTATTTT. Amino acids: CASSRSSLGGNTDTQYF.

CDR3 bases: TGTGCCAGTAGTATAGACAGGTTAGGACTAGCGGGAGATACGCAGTATTTT. Its protein is CASSIDRLGLAGDTQYF. This rearrangement joins TRBV19 to TRBJ2-3, with 11 bases fitting TRBD2. Germline CDR1 and CDR2: LNHDA and SQIVND (reference sequence). CDR3 length: 17 residues. V shed 0 bases, J shed 5 bases, and the junction held 7 bases outside the gene matches.

The chain carries TRBV13 and TRBJ2-3; tentative D call: TRBD2 (5 bases). Germline V gene data show CDR1 as PRHDT and CDR2 as FYEKMQ (reference sequence). There are 15 residues in the CDR3. V was pared by 5 bases and J by 2 bases, with 14 bases between. The CDR3 loop reads CASSPRWEYTDTQYF. The CDR3 DNA follows: TGTGCCAGCAGCCCACGTTGGGAGTACACAGATACGCAGTATTTT.

V gene TRBV21-1 combines with J gene TRBJ1-6. TRBV21-1 is designated a pseudogene. The CDR3 has 18 amino acids. Written as DNA, the CDR3 is TGTGCCAGCAGCAAAGGACCCGAGGCGGTTACCGATAATTCACCCCTCCACTTT. As protein: CASSKGPEAVTDNSPLHF.

The V and J genes are TRBV5-1 and TRBJ1-1, with D maybe TRBD1 (6 bases). Germline CDR1 is SGHRS and CDR2 is YFSETQ. This CDR3 contains 12 residues. With 4 bases removed from V and 8 bases from J, the gap between germline ends came to 12 bases. CDR3 loop: CASSKPGVEAFF. The CDR3 nucleotides read TGCGCCAGCAGCAAGCCAGGGGTAGAAGCTTTCTTT.